What follows are 3 T cell receptor beta chains derived from one specimen sequenced in a study of Ad26.COV2.S vaccination and SARS-CoV-2 variants. Treatment: over 15 received Ad26.COV2.S at low or high dose, single or two shots; 5 received placebo; per-sample allocation not given. Repertoires come from day 63 after the first vaccine or placebo injection. Clones were read by immunoSEQ multiplex PCR, and TCRdb kept only the in-frame ones, dropping some. This repertoire shows 500,000 or so clones, 89% found once; its top ten account for 2% to 3%. The specimen was peripheral blood, collected in a trial of Ad26.COV2.S vaccine versus placebo. These receptor sequences come from a person between 18 and 65 years old who received the Ad26.COV2.S COVID-19 vaccine or a placebo.

CDR3 nucleotides: TGCGCCAGCAGCCAAGTCGAAATGAGCTCTTCACCCCTCCACTTT. Translating it yields CASSQVEMSSSPLHF. This chain uses TRBV4-1 with TRBJ1-6; D gene uncertain. The CDR3 is made up of 15 amino acids. Trimming pared 1 base from V and 9 bases from J, leaving 13 bases between. Germline V gene sequence: CDR1 MGHRA, CDR2 YSYEKL.

The chain employs TRBV5-1 and TRBJ2-5; 7 nucleotides agree with TRBD2. The CDR3 has 13 residues. The germline gives CDR1 SGHRS, CDR2 YFSETQ. V lost 6 bases to trimming and J lost 2 bases; unmatched junction nucleotides: 4. The CDR3 DNA reads as TGCGCCAGCACCTGGGAGGGACAAGAGACCCAGTACTTC. It is translated as CASTWEGQETQYF.

The rearrangement links TRBV5-6 to TRBJ1-2; D is possibly TRBD1 (6 bases). CDR1 and CDR2 from the germline V gene are SGHDT and YYEEEE. V gave up 5 bases and J gave up 0 bases, with 17 bases separating them. This CDR3 is built from 16 residues. CDR3 residues: CASSAGAELTNYGYTF. DNA for the CDR3: TGTGCCAGCAGTGCGGGGGCGGAGCTTACTAACTATGGCTACACCTTC.